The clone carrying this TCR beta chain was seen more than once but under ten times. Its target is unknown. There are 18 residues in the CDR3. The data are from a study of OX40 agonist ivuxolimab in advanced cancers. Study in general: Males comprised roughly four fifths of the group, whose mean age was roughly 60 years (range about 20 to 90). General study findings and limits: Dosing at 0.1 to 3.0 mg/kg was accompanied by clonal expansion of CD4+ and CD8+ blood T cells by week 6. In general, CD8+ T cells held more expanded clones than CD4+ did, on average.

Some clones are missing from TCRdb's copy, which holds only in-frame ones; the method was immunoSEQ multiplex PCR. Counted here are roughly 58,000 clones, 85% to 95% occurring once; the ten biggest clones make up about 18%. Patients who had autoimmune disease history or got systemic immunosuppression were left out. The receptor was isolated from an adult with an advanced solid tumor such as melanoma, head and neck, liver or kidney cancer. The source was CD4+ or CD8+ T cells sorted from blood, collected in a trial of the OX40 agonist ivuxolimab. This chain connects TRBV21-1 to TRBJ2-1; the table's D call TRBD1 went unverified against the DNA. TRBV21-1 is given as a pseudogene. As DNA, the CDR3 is TGTGCCAGCAGCAAAGCCCTCCTACCGGGACAGGGATACAATGAGCAGTTCTTC. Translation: CASSKALLPGQGYNEQFF.